This paragraph reports one T cell receptor (beta chain). Method: immunoSEQ multiplex PCR; TCRdb's copy keeps in-frame clones and lacks some. The table records approximately 240,000 clones, around four fifths of them present only once. This specimen belongs to a study of blood T cell repertoires in COVID-19. Germline assignment: CDR1 SGHRS and CDR2 YFSETQ. CDR3 size: 14 residues. The V gene end was trimmed by 0 bases and the J gene end by 5 bases; junction bases not matched to a gene: 4. The V gene is TRBV5-1, the J gene TRBJ1-2; 7 nucleotides align to TRBD1. The sample was peripheral blood. The clonotype originates from a woman in her thirties or forties with active or convalescent COVID-19. CDR3 loop: CASSLVAQGYGYTF. In DNA, the CDR3 is TGCGCCAGCAGCTTGGTCGCACAGGGGTATGGCTACACCTTC.